The text below deals with one TCR beta chain. Its antigen is still unknown. CDR3 length equals 16 residues. V shed 2 bases and J shed 0 bases, with 11 bases lying between them. Looked up from germline, CDR1 is SGHNT and CDR2 is YYREEE (reference sequence). The record originates from a study of T cell responses to AZD1222 COVID-19 vaccine. Across the study: Second-dose intervals near 4 or 12 weeks were combined. Points from the study as a whole: Most donors were white British and more were female, and clonal diversity was possibly underestimated. Variant regions that are unmutated are reportedly the target of nearly half of spike-specific TCRs. There were vaccine-associated CD4 TCRs across spike, dominant at 160-218 and 743-854.

Some clones are missing from TCRdb's copy, which holds only in-frame ones; the method was immunoSEQ multiplex PCR. This sample carries roughly 120,000 clones, under 90% of them seen once, and the ten largest clones take about 4.5%. V gene TRBV5-4 combines with J gene TRBJ1-4; perhaps TRBD1 as D (6 bases). The sample was peripheral blood, taken on day 0 of AZD1222 vaccination. The sequence was collected from an adult in good health. The CDR3 bases are TGTGCCAGCAGCTTAAGGGGGGGGGCAACTAATGAAAAACTGTTTTTT. Encoded protein: CASSLRGGATNEKLFF.